The present entry profiles one T cell receptor (beta chain) with its context. Its antigen is undetermined. V lost 2 bases, J lost 3 bases, and 15 bases lay in between. The CDR3 is 16 residues long. CDR1 SGHTS and CDR2 YDEGEE come from the germline V gene. Sorted-subset replicate PCR reactions were performed with approximately 200 ng DNA, corresponding to roughly 29,000 T cell genomes. Generated by immunoSEQ multiplex PCR, the TCRdb table keeps only in-frame clones and is missing some. The sample comprises some 2.4 million clones, approximately 93% of which are singletons, and 0.36% rests with the top ten. This entry comes from a study of shared clonotypes between healthy human individuals. Study results and caveats: Sampling used blood alone; tissue repertoires probably differ. Memory subsets generally showed lower estimated richness than naive subsets.

The clonotype was recovered from a man aged 18 to 35 in good health. Some clones in this sample may be carry-over from other donors' samples. The sample was naive CD4+ T cells from PBMCs. Documented subset: CD45RA+ positively selected. This chain connects TRBV5-8 to TRBJ1-5, with a possible D match to TRBD1 (5 bases). The CDR3 is CASSFRAYSLNQPQHF. In nucleotides, the CDR3 is TGTGCCAGCAGCTTCAGGGCGTATTCCCTCAATCAGCCCCAGCATTTT.